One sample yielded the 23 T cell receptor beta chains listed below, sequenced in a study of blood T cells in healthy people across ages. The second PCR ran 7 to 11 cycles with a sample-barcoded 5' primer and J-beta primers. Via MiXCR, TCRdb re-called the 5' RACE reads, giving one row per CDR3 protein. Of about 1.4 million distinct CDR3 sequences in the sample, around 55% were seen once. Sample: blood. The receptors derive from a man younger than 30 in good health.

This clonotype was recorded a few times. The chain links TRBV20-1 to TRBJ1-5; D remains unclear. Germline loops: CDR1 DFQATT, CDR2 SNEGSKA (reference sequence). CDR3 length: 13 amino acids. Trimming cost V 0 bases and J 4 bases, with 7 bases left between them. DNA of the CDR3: TGCAGTGCTAGAGATACGAGTAATCAGCCCCAGCATTTT. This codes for CSARDTSNQPQHF.

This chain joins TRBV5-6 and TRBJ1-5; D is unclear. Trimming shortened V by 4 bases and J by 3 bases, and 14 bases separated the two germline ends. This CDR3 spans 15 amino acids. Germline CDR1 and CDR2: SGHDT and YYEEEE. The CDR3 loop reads CASSPSDGLNQPQHF. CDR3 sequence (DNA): TGTGCCAGCAGCCCGTCGGACGGACTCAATCAGCCCCAGCATTTT.

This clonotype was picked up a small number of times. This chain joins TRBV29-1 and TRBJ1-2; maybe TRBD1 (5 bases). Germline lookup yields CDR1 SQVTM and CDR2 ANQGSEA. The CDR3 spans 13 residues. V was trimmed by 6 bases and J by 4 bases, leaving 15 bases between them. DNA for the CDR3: TGCAGCGTCGAACGAGAGGGACTCTATGGCTACACCTTC. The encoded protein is CSVEREGLYGYTF.

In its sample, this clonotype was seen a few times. The CDR3 here is CASSFMVNTEAFF. The CDR3 nucleotides read TGTGCCAGCAGTTTTATGGTGAACACTGAAGCTTTCTTT. The V gene is TRBV12-3 or TRBV12-4, the J gene TRBJ1-1; D remains ambiguous. Trimming removed 3 bases at V and 0 bases at J, with 5 bases between. The CDR3 contains 13 residues.

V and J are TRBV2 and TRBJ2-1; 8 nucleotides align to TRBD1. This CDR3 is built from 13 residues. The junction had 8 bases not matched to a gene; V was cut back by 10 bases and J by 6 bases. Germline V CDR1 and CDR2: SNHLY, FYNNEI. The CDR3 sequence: CATPGQVTNEQFF. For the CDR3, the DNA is TGTGCCACGCCGGGACAGGTTACCAATGAGCAGTTCTTC.

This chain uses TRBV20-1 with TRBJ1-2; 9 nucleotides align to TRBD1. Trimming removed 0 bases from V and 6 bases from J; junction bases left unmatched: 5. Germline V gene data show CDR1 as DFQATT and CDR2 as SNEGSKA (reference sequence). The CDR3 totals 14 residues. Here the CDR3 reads CSARDDRGDDGYTF. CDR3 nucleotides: TGCAGTGCTAGAGATGACAGGGGGGATGATGGCTACACCTTC.

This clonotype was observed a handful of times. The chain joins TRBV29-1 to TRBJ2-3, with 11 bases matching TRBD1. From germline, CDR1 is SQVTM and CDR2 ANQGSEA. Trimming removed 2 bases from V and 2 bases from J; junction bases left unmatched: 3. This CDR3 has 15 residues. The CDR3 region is CSVERTGGYTDTQYF. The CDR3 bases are TGCAGCGTTGAAAGGACAGGGGGCTACACAGATACGCAGTATTTT.

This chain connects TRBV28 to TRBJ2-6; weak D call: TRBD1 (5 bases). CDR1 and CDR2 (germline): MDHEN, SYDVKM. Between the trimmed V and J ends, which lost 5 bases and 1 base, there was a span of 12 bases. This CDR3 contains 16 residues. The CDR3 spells CASSPQDRSGANVLTF. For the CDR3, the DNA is TGTGCCAGCAGTCCCCAAGACAGATCTGGGGCCAACGTCCTGACTTTC.

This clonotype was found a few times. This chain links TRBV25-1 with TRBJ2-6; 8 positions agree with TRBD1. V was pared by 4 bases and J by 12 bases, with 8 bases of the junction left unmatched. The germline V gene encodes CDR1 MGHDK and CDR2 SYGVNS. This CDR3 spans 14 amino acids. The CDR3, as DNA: TGTGCCAGCAGTGGCGACAGGGGAGTCAGCGTCCTGACTTTC. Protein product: CASSGDRGVSVLTF.

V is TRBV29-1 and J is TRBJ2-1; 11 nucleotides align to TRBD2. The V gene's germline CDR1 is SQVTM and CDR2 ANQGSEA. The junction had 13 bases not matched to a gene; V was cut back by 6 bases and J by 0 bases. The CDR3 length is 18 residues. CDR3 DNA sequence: TGCAGCGTGGGGGGACTAGCGGAGCCCTTAACCTCCTACAATGAGCAGTTCTTC. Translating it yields CSVGGLAEPLTSYNEQFF.

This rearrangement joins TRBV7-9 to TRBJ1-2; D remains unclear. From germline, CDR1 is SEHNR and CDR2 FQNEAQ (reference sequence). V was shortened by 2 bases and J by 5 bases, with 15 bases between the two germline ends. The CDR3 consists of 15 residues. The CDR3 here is CASSLIRQGLYGYTF. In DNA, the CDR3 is TGTGCCAGCAGCTTAATCCGCCAAGGACTGTATGGCTACACCTTC.

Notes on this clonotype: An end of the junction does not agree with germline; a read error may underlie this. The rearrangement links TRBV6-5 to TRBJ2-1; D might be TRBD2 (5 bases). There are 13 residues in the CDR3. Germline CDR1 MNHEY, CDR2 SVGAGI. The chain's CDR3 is CVSGRRLYNEQFF. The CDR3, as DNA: TGTGTGAGCGGACGTCGACTCTACAATGAGCAATTCTTC.

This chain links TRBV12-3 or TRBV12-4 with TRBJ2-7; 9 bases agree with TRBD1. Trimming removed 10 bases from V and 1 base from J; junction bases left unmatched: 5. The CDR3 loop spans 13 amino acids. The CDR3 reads CATGQGSSYEQYF. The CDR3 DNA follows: TGTGCCACCGGACAGGGGTCTTCCTACGAGCAGTACTTC.

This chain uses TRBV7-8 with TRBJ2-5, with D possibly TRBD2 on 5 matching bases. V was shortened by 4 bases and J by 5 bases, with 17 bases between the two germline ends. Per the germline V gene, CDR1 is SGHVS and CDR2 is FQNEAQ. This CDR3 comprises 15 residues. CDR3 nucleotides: TGTGCCAGCAGCTCAGATCCGCACCGGGGTGAGACCCAGTACTTC. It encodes CASSSDPHRGETQYF.

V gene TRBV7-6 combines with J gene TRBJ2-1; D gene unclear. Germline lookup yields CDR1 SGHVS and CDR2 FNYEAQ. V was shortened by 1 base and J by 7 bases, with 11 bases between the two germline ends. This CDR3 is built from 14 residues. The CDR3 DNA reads TGTGCCAGCAGCTTAGAAGGTATCCCAAATGAGCAGTTCTTC. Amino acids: CASSLEGIPNEQFF.

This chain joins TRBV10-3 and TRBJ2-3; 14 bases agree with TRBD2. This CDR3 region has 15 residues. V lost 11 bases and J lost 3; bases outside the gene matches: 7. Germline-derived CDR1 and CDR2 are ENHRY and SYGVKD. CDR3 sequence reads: CASGTSGRETDTQYF. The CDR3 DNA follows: TGTGCCTCCGGGACTAGCGGGAGAGAGACAGATACGCAGTATTTT.

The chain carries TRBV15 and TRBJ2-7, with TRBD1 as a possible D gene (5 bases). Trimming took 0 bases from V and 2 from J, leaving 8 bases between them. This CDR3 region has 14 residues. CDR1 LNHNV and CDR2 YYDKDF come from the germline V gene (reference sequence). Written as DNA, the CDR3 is TGTGCCACCAGCAGAGAAGCGACAGCCTACGAGCAGTACTTC. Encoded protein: CATSREATAYEQYF.

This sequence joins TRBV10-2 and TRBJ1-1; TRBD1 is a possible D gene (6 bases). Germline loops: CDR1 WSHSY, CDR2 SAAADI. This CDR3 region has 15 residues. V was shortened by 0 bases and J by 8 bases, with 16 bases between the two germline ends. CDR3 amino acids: CASSESAEGGTEAFF. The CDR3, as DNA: TGCGCCAGCAGTGAGTCGGCCGAGGGAGGGACAGAAGCTTTCTTT.

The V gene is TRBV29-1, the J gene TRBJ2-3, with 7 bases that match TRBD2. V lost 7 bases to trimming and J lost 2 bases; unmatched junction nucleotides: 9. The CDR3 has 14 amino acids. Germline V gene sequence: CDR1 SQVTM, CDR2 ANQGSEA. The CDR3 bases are TGCAGCGGAAGAGCGGGGAGCTACACAGATACGCAGTATTTT. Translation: CSGRAGSYTDTQYF.

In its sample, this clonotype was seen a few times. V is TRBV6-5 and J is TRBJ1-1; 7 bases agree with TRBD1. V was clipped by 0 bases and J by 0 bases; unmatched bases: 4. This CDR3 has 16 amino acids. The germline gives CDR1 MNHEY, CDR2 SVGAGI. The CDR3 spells CASSYSSGQLNTEAFF. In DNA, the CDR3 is TGTGCCAGCAGTTACTCGTCGGGACAGCTGAACACTGAAGCTTTCTTT.

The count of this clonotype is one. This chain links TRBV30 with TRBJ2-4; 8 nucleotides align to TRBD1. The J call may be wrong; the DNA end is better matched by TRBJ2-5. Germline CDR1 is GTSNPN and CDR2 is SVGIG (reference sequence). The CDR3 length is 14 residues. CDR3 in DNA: TGTGCCTGGAGCTTGGCAGGGGGCCTAGAGACCCAGTACTTC. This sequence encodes CAWSLAGGLETQYF.

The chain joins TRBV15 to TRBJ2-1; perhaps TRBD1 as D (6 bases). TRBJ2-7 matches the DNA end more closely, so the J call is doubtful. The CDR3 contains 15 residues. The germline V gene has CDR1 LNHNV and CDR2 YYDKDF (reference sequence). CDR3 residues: CATSSRAGVTNEQYF. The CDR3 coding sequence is TGTGCCACCAGCAGCAGGGCAGGGGTTACCAATGAGCAGTACTTC.

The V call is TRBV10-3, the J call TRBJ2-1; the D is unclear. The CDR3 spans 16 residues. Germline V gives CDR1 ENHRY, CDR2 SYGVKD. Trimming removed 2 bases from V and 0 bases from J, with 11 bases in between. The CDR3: CAISETLISSYNEQFF. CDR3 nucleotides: TGTGCCATCAGTGAGACTTTGATAAGCTCCTACAATGAGCAGTTCTTC.